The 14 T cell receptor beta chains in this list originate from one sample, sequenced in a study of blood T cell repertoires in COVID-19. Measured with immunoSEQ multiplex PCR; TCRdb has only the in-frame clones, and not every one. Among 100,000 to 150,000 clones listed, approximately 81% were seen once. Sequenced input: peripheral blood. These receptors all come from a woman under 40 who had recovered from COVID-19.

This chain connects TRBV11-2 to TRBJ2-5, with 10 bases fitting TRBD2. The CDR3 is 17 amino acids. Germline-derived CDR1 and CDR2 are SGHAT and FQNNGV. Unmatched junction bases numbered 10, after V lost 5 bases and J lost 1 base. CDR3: CASSQRSGLAFQETQYF. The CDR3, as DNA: TGTGCCAGCAGCCAGAGATCGGGACTAGCGTTCCAAGAGACCCAGTACTTC.

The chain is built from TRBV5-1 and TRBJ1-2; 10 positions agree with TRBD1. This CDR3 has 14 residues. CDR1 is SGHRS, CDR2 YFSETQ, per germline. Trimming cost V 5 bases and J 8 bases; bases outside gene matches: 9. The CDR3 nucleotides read TGCGCCAGCAGTGGACTAGGGACAGGGGAAGGCTACACCTTC. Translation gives CASSGLGTGEGYTF. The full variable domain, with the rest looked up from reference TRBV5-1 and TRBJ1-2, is KAGVTQTPRYLIKTRGQQVTLSCSPISGHRSVSWYQQTPGQGLQFLFEYFSETQRNKGNFPGRFSGRQFSNSRSEMNVSTLELGDSALYLCASSGLGTGEGYTFGSGTRLTVV.

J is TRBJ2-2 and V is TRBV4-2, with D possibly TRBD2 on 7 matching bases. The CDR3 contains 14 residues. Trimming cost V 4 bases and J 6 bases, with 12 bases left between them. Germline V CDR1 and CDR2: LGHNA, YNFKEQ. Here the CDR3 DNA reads TGTGCCAGCAGCCGAGGGGGGGAATCCGGGGAGCTGTTTTTT. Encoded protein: CASSRGGESGELFF.

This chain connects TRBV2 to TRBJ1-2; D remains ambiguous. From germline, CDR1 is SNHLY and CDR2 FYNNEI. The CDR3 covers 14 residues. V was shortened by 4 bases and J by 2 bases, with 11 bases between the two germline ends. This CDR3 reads CASSVKGSNYGYTF. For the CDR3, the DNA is TGTGCCAGCAGTGTCAAAGGGAGCAACTATGGCTACACCTTC.

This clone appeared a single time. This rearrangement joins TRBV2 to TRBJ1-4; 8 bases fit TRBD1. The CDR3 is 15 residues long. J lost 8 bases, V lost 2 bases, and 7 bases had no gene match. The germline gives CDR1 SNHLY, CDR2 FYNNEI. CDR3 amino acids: CASSESSQGAEKLFF. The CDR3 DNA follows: TGTGCCAGCAGTGAATCATCCCAGGGGGCGGAAAAACTGTTTTTT. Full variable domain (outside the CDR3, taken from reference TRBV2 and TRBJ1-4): EPEVTQTPSHQVTQMGQEVILRCVPISNHLYFYWYRQILGQKVEFLVSFYNNEISEKSEIFDDQFSVERPDGSNFTLKIRSTKLEDSAMYFCASSESSQGAEKLFFGSGTQLSVL.

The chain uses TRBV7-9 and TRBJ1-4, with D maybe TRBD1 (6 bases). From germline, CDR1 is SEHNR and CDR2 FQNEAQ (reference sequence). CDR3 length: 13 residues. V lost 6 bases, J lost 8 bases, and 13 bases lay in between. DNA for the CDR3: TGTGCCAGCAGACAGGGTGTAGGGGAAAAACTGTTTTTT. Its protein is CASRQGVGEKLFF.

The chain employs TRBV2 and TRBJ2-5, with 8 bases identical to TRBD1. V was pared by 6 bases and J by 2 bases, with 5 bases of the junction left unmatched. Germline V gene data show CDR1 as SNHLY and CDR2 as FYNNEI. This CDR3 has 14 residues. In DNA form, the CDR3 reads TGTGCCAGCAGCGCGAGACAGGGGCAAGAGACCCAGTACTTC. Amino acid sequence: CASSARQGQETQYF.

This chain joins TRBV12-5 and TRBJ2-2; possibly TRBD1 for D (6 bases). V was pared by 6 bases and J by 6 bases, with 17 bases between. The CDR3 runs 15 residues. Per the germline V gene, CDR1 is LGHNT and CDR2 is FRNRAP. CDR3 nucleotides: TGTGCTAGTGGCCGACAACAGGGTTTGGCCGGGGAGCTGTTTTTT. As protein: CASGRQQGLAGELFF.

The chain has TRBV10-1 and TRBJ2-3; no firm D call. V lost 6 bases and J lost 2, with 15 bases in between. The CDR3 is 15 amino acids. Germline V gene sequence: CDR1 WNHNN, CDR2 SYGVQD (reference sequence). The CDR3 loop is CASSPTPDSTDTQYF. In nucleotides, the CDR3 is TGCGCCAGCAGCCCCACCCCTGACTCCACAGATACGCAGTATTTT.

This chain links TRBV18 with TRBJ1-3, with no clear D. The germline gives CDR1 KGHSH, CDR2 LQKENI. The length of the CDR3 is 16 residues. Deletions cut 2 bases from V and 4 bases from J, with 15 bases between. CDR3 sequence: CASSPIAGFPGNTIYF. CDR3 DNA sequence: TGTGCCAGCTCACCAATCGCGGGGTTTCCCGGAAACACCATATATTTT.

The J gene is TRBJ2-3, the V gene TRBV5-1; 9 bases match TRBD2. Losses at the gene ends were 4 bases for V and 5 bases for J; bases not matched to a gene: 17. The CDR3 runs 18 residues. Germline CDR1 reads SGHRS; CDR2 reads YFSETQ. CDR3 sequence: CASSGRGGRGLHGDTQYF. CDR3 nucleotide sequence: TGCGCCAGCAGCGGGCGCGGCGGGAGGGGGTTGCACGGAGATACGCAGTATTTT.

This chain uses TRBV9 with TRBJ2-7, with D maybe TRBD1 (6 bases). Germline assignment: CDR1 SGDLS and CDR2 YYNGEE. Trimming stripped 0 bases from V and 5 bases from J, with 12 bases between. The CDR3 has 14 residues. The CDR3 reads CASSVGQGTHEQYF. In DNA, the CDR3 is TGTGCCAGCAGCGTAGGGCAGGGGACGCACGAGCAGTACTTC. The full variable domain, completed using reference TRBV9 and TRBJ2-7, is DSGVTQTPKHLITATGQRVTLRCSPRSGDLSVYWYQQSLDQGLQFLIQYYNGEERAKGNILERFSAQQFPDLHSELNLSSLELGDSALYFCASSVGQGTHEQYFGPGTRLTVT.

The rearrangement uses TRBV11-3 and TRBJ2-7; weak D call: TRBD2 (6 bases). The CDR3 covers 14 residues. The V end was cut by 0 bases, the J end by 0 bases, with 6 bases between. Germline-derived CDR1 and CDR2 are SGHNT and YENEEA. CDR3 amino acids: CASSLDGSSYEQYF. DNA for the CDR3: TGTGCCAGCAGCTTAGACGGGAGCTCCTACGAGCAGTACTTC.

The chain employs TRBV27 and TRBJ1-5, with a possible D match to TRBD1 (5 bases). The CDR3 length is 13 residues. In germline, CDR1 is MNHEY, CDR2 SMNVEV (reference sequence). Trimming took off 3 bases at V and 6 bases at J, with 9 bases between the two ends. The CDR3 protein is CASSLSGGQPQHF. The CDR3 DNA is TGTGCCAGCAGTTTGTCGGGGGGTCAGCCCCAGCATTTT.